A single sample gave rise to the 2 T cell receptor beta chains below, sequenced in a study of T cells in Graves' hyperthyroidism and ophthalmopathy. From RNA transcripts, TCR beta CDR3 regions were amplified. HTBI primers drove first-round RT-PCR of the TCR CDR3. TCRdb passed the multiplex PCR reads through MiXCR, listing each CDR3 protein once. The sample has approximately 360,000 distinct CDR3 sequences, less than 20% seen once. Sequencing was performed on blood. The source of these receptors is a woman between 18 and 30 years old with Graves' hyperthyroidism that later progressed to Graves' ophthalmopathy.

V usage is TRBV5-1 and J usage is TRBJ2-5, with 7 bases that match TRBD1. The CDR3 runs to 14 residues. J gave up 2 bases and V 3 bases, and 4 bases lay outside the gene matches. In germline, CDR1 is SGHRS, CDR2 YFSETQ. The CDR3 loop reads CASSSAGGQETQYF. The DNA of the CDR3 is TGCGCCAGCAGCTCGGCAGGGGGACAAGAGACCCAGTACTTC.

This clonotype was observed at least ten times. This chain joins TRBV7-9 and TRBJ2-4, with 8 positions matching TRBD1. The CDR3 length is 14 residues. Germline V gene data show CDR1 as SEHNR and CDR2 as FQNEAQ (reference sequence). The trim removed 2 bases at V and 11 bases at J, leaving 8 bases unmatched. CDR3 coding DNA: TGTGCCAGCAGCTTAAAAGGGACAGGAGACCTTCAGTACTTC. Protein product: CASSLKGTGDLQYF.